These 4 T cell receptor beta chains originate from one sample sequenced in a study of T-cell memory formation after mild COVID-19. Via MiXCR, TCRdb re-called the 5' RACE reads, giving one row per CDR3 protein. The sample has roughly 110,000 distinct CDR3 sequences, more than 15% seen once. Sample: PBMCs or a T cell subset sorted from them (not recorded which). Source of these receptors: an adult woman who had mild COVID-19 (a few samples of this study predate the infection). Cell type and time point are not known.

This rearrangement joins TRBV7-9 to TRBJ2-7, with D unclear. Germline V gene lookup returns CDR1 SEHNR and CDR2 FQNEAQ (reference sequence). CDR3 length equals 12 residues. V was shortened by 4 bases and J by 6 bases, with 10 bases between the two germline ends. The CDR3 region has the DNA TGTGCCAGCAGCTGGCCCGCGGCCGAGCAGTACTTC. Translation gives CASSWPAAEQYF.

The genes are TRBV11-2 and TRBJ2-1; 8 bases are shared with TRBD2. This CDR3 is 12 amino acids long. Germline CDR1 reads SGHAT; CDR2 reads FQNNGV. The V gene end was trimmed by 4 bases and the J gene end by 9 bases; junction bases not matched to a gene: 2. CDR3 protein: CASSSRGGEQFF. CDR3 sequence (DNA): TGTGCCAGCAGCTCCCGGGGGGGTGAGCAGTTCTTC.

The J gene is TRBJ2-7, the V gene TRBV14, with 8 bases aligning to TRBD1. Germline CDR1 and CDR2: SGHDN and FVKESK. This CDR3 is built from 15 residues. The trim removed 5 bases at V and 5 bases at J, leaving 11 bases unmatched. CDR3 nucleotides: TGTGCCAGCAGCTCACGGACAGGGAGCATGGACGAGCAGTACTTC. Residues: CASSSRTGSMDEQYF.

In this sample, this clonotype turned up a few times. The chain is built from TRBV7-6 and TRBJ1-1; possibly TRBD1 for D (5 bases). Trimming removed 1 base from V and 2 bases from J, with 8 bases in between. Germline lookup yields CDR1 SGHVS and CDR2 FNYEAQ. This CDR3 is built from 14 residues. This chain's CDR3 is CASSLGQLNTEAFF. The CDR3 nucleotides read TGTGCCAGCAGCTTAGGACAGCTTAACACTGAAGCTTTCTTT.